Presented here are 18 T cell receptor beta chains from one specimen sequenced in a study of T-cell reconstitution after alpha-beta-depleted transplantation in children. Preparation of the TCRbeta library involved a method that used unique molecular identifiers. MiXCR was run by TCRdb on the PCR reads, yielding one entry per CDR3 protein. Of 200,000 or so distinct CDR3 sequences in the sample, roughly 6.3% were seen once. This specimen was PBMCs, taken before TCRalphabeta/CD19-depleted stem cell transplant. These receptors were obtained from a girl under two years old with combined immunodeficiency, due to receive a stem cell transplant.

The table lists this clonotype with many counts. V usage is TRBV24-1 and J usage is TRBJ2-3; 11 nucleotides align to TRBD2. The trim removed 3 bases at V and 6 bases at J, leaving 4 bases unmatched. The CDR3 has 15 residues. Germline V gives CDR1 KGHDR, CDR2 SFDVKD. The CDR3 bases are TGTGCCACCAGTGATGCGACTAGCGGGGTGGATACGCAGTATTTT. Its translation is CATSDATSGVDTQYF.

This clonotype was counted ten times or more. This chain connects TRBV9 to TRBJ1-5; the D gene is possibly TRBD1 (6 bases). Trimming left V 4 bases short and J 4 bases short, with 15 bases between. This CDR3 contains 15 residues. Looked up from germline, CDR1 is SGDLS and CDR2 is YYNGEE. CDR3 nucleotides: TGTGCCAGCAGCTGGACAGACACGGATAATCAGCCCCAGCATTTT. Translating gives CASSWTDTDNQPQHF.

This clonotype has ten or more counts. This sequence joins TRBV5-1 and TRBJ2-3, with 7 positions matching TRBD1. CDR3 length: 16 amino acids. CDR1 is SGHRS and CDR2 is YFSETQ in the germline V gene. The trim removed 0 bases at V and 4 bases at J, leaving 8 bases unmatched. The CDR3 nucleotides are TGCGCCAGCAGCTTGGCCTTACAGGGGCGGGCAGATACGCAGTATTTT. Translation: CASSLALQGRADTQYF.

This clonotype was detected ten times or more. The J gene is TRBJ1-5, the V gene TRBV28; D uncertain. This CDR3 contains 11 residues. Looked up from germline, CDR1 is MDHEN and CDR2 is SYDVKM. With 3 bases removed from V and 6 bases from J, the gap between germline ends came to 3 bases. CDR3 sequence (DNA): TGTGCCAGCAGTTTGGGTCAGCCCCAGCATTTT. Encoded protein: CASSLGQPQHF.

Many counts were recorded for this clonotype. This sequence joins TRBV28 and TRBJ1-1; 9 positions agree with TRBD1. Looked up from germline, CDR1 is MDHEN and CDR2 is SYDVKM. The CDR3 is made up of 14 amino acids. J gave up 5 bases and V 6 bases, and 7 bases lay outside the gene matches. Here the CDR3 reads CASRSWDRDTEAFF. CDR3 in DNA: TGTGCCAGCAGGTCCTGGGACAGGGATACTGAAGCTTTCTTT.

This clonotype was seen ten or more times. The chain has TRBV6-5 and TRBJ1-2; TRBD1 matches at 9 bases. The CDR3 length is 15 residues. Germline V gene sequence: CDR1 MNHEY, CDR2 SVGAGI. The V segment lost 2 bases and the J segment 6 bases; nucleotides outside the gene matches: 7. The CDR3 reads CASSYGTGTGHGYTF. DNA of the CDR3: TGTGCCAGCAGTTACGGTACCGGGACAGGGCATGGCTACACCTTC.

CDR3 sequence reads: CASSFNLAGSPFYNEQFF. In DNA, the CDR3 is TGTGCCAGCAGCTTTAATCTAGCGGGTTCTCCCTTTTACAATGAGCAGTTCTTC. This chain links TRBV7-6 with TRBJ2-1, with 8 bases fitting TRBD2. J was trimmed by 4 bases and V by 3 bases; bases with no gene match: 14. Germline CDR1 is SGHVS and CDR2 is FNYEAQ. CDR3 length: 18 amino acids.

This clonotype was counted many times. The chain has TRBV29-1 and TRBJ2-4; TRBD2 aligns across 9 bases. This CDR3 contains 12 residues. The germline gives CDR1 SQVTM, CDR2 ANQGSEA. Unmatched junction bases numbered 4, after V lost 0 bases and J lost 13 bases. The CDR3 here is CSVEDSTSGQYF. CDR3 in DNA: TGCAGCGTTGAAGATTCGACTAGCGGCCAGTACTTC.

In its sample, this clonotype was seen many times. This chain links TRBV29-1 with TRBJ2-5, with a tentative D call TRBD2 (5 bases). This CDR3 contains 13 residues. The V end lost 0 bases, the J end lost 5 bases, and 10 bases lay between the germline ends. Germline V CDR1 and CDR2: SQVTM, ANQGSEA. The CDR3 loop reads CSVEEELAETQYF. CDR3 nucleotides: TGCAGCGTTGAAGAGGAGCTAGCCGAGACCCAGTACTTC.

This clonotype was counted at least ten times. V is TRBV12-3 or TRBV12-4 and J is TRBJ1-6, with D possibly being TRBD1 (6 bases). There are 13 residues in the CDR3. Trimming removed 6 bases from V and 14 bases from J, with 17 bases in between. The CDR3 is CASSPGQQLALHF. The DNA of the CDR3 is TGTGCCAGCAGCCCGGGACAACAGTTGGCCCTCCACTTT.

This chain connects TRBV4-3 to TRBJ2-7; D possibly corresponds to TRBD2 (5 bases). The CDR3 runs to 15 residues. Germline V CDR1 and CDR2: LGHNA, YSLEER. Deletions cut 0 bases from V and 3 bases from J, with 12 bases between. The CDR3 here is CASSQEALGGYEQYF. In DNA form, the CDR3 reads TGCGCCAGCAGCCAAGAAGCACTAGGAGGCTACGAGCAGTACTTC.

This clonotype turned up a few times. The chain employs TRBV29-1 and TRBJ2-7; 7 nucleotides line up with TRBD1. In germline, CDR1 is SQVTM, CDR2 ANQGSEA. V dropped 4 bases and J dropped 4; count of bases not matched to a gene: 7. The CDR3 contains 13 residues. CDR3 in DNA: TGCAGCGTTGGGCCGGGACAGACTTACGAGCAGTACTTC. It codes for CSVGPGQTYEQYF.

This clonotype was detected ten times or more. V usage is TRBV10-3 and J usage is TRBJ1-1, with TRBD1 as a possible D gene (6 bases). Trimming removed 5 bases at V and 1 base at J, with 8 bases between. The CDR3 has 13 amino acids. Germline CDR1 reads ENHRY; CDR2 reads SYGVKD. The CDR3 is CAISSGQNTEAFF. The DNA of the CDR3 is TGTGCCATCAGTTCGGGACAGAACACTGAAGCTTTCTTT.

At least ten counts were recorded for this clonotype. This chain uses TRBV24-1 with TRBJ1-2; unclear D gene. The CDR3 contains 14 residues. The ends were cut back, 7 bases at V and 4 bases at J, with 15 bases in the middle. Germline lookup yields CDR1 KGHDR and CDR2 SFDVKD. DNA of the CDR3: TGTGCCACCAGCTCCCCAGTGGACTCCTATGGCTACACCTTC. This sequence encodes CATSSPVDSYGYTF.

This clonotype came up many times. The J gene is TRBJ2-3, the V gene TRBV15; TRBD2 is a possible D gene (5 bases). Between the trimmed V and J ends, which lost 0 bases and 4 bases, there was a span of 8 bases. Looked up from germline, CDR1 is LNHNV and CDR2 is YYDKDF (reference sequence). The CDR3 loop spans 14 amino acids. The CDR3 DNA reads as TGTGCCACCAGCAGAGATTGGGGAGCAGATACGCAGTATTTT. Its translation: CATSRDWGADTQYF.

This CDR3 reads CASCLGVFRTDRTEFGYTF. For the CDR3, the DNA is TGTGCCAGCTGTTTGGGCGTGTTTCGGACGGACCGGACAGAATTCGGCTACACCTTC. This sequence joins TRBV2 and TRBJ1-2; possible D gene TRBD1, 6 bases. This CDR3 has 19 amino acids. Germline loops: CDR1 SNHLY, CDR2 FYNNEI. The V end lost 8 bases, the J end lost 8 bases, and 36 bases lay between the germline ends.

This clonotype was recorded at least ten times. This chain links TRBV25-1 with TRBJ2-3; TRBD2 matches at 8 bases. The CDR3 consists of 14 residues. CDR1 is MGHDK, CDR2 SYGVNS, per germline. J gave up 0 bases and V 5 bases, and 1 base lay outside the gene matches. The CDR3, as DNA: TGTGCCAGCAGTTTAGCGGGAAGCACAGATACGCAGTATTTT. This sequence encodes CASSLAGSTDTQYF.

Details on this clonotype: Being one base from a much bigger clone, this may be a read error. The J gene is TRBJ1-2, the V gene TRBV20-1; D is uncertain. Germline V gene sequence: CDR1 DFQATT, CDR2 SNEGSKA (reference sequence). The CDR3 runs 12 residues. As DNA, the CDR3 is TGCGGTGCATCGAGGACGGACTATGGCTACACCTTC. It specifies CGASRTDYGYTF.